The 18 T cell receptor beta chains in this list originate from one sample, sequenced in a study of molecular identifiers for immune sequencing clone quantification. TCRdb ran MiXCR on the PCR reads and lists one entry per CDR3 protein. The table includes fewer than 350,000 distinct CDR3 sequences, around 21% detected once. Sequenced material: naive CD8+ T cells from blood, with Jurkat cell RNA spiked in. The subset here: FACS-sorted CD8+CD4-CCR7+CD45RA+ naive T cells. Receptors originate from a human donor in good health. Some libraries in this study had Jurkat cell RNA spiked in.

The chain is built from TRBV30 and TRBJ2-7, with 12 bases lining up with TRBD1. This CDR3 contains 15 residues. Germline V gene sequence: CDR1 GTSNPN, CDR2 SVGIG (reference sequence). The junction had 3 bases not matched to a gene; V was cut back by 2 bases and J by 1 base. The CDR3 nucleotides are TGTGCCTGGAGTCCGGGACAGGGGGCATCCTACGAGCAGTACTTC. Translated: CAWSPGQGASYEQYF.

This clonotype was seen ten or more times. This rearrangement joins TRBV5-6 to TRBJ2-3, with D possibly being TRBD1 (6 bases). Germline loops: CDR1 SGHDT, CDR2 YYEEEE. V shed 6 bases and J shed 2 bases, with 13 bases lying between them. This CDR3 is built from 14 residues. In DNA, the CDR3 is TGTGCCAGCAAACACAGGGATTACACAGATACGCAGTATTTT. Translated: CASKHRDYTDTQYF.

In its sample, this clonotype was seen many times. The chain links TRBV6-2 or TRBV6-3 to TRBJ1-4, with unresolved D. V was cut by 6 bases and J by 6 bases, with 11 bases left in between. The CDR3 is 13 residues long. CDR1 is MNHEY and CDR2 is SVGEGT in the germline V gene. DNA for the CDR3: TGTGCCAGCAGCCACGGCATGGATGAAAAACTGTTTTTT. This encodes CASSHGMDEKLFF.

This clonotype was seen only once. This may come from a read error, since a much larger clone is one base off. This chain uses TRBV29-1 with TRBJ2-4; 9 positions match TRBD1. This CDR3 region has 11 residues. Germline loops: CDR1 SQVTM, CDR2 ANQGSEA. Written as DNA, the CDR3 is TGCAACGTTGACGACAGGGGGGTTAGATACTTC. Translating it yields CNVDDRGVRYF.

This clonotype occurred many times. V usage is TRBV2 and J usage is TRBJ1-5, with TRBD1 identical over 10 bases. V shed 5 bases, J shed 6 bases, and the junction held 7 bases outside the gene matches. CDR1 is SNHLY, CDR2 FYNNEI, per germline. The CDR3 is made up of 15 amino acids. CDR3 sequence reads: CASSSVTGGGQPQHF. CDR3 DNA: TGTGCCAGCAGTTCCGTGACAGGGGGCGGTCAGCCCCAGCATTTT. The full variable domain, completed using reference TRBV2 and TRBJ1-5, is EPEVTQTPSHQVTQMGQEVILRCVPISNHLYFYWYRQILGQKVEFLVSFYNNEISEKSEIFDDQFSVERPDGSNFTLKIRSTKLEDSAMYFCASSSVTGGGQPQHFGDGTRLSIL.

This clonotype has just a few counts. This chain uses TRBV15 with TRBJ1-5; maybe TRBD1 (5 bases). Germline V gene data show CDR1 as LNHNV and CDR2 as YYDKDF (reference sequence). The ends were cut back, 3 bases at V and 5 bases at J, with 8 bases in the middle. This CDR3 is 13 amino acids long. The CDR3 nucleotides are TGTGCCACCAGCAGGGGACCTTATCAGCCCCAGCATTTT. As protein: CATSRGPYQPQHF.

This clonotype was detected a few times. This may arise from a read error, as a much more abundant clone is one base away. The CDR3 end shows no conserved phenylalanine or tryptophan, and so a read error is likely. The chain couples TRBV3-1 to TRBJ1-5; no clear D. The CDR3 consists of 13 residues. CDR1 is LGHDT and CDR2 is YNNKEL in the germline V gene (reference sequence). Trimming shortened V by 4 bases and J by 1 base, and 5 bases separated the two germline ends. The CDR3 is CASSRGSNQPQHL. CDR3 DNA: TGTGCCAGCAGCCGCGGAAGCAATCAGCCCCAGCATCTT.

The sample holds many counts of this clonotype. The chain links TRBV4-1 to TRBJ2-7; D call uncertain. CDR3 length equals 12 residues. The germline V gene encodes CDR1 MGHRA and CDR2 YSYEKL. V was shortened by 4 bases and J by 6 bases, with 10 bases between the two germline ends. The CDR3 DNA sequence: TGCGCCAGCAGCCTGAACAGTGCCGAGCAGTACTTC. Translating gives CASSLNSAEQYF.

Ten or more counts support this clonotype. The V call is TRBV6-1, the J call TRBJ1-1; D is perhaps TRBD1 (5 bases). Trimming stripped 10 bases from V and 5 bases from J, with 20 bases between. Germline CDR1 is MNHNS and CDR2 is SASEGT. The CDR3 spans 14 residues. CDR3 in amino acids: CANTPSGAGTEAFF. CDR3 sequence (DNA): TGTGCCAACACCCCGAGTGGGGCTGGGACTGAAGCTTTCTTT.

The chain employs TRBV14 and TRBJ2-7; D might be TRBD2 (5 bases). The CDR3 is 15 amino acids. V dropped 1 base and J dropped 6 bases, with 16 bases sitting between them. Germline CDR1 reads SGHDN; CDR2 reads FVKESK. This CDR3 reads CASSQGPEEGFEQYF. DNA of the CDR3: TGTGCCAGCAGCCAAGGCCCGGAGGAAGGTTTCGAGCAGTACTTC.

The V and J genes are TRBV27 and TRBJ2-3, with 16 nucleotides matching TRBD2. From germline, CDR1 is MNHEY and CDR2 SMNVEV (reference sequence). Unmatched junction bases numbered 18, after V lost 4 bases and J lost 2 bases. This CDR3 region has 22 residues. The CDR3 is CASSSQRPVPGLAGGITDTQYF. The DNA for the CDR3 is TGTGCCAGCAGTTCACAAAGACCCGTCCCGGGACTAGCGGGAGGGATCACAGATACGCAGTATTTT.

A word on this clonotype: This could be a read error, since a much larger clone is one nucleotide away. A read error is likely, as this CDR3 ends without the conserved phenylalanine or tryptophan. The rearrangement uses TRBV7-9 and TRBJ2-1; 7 positions match TRBD1. Germline values: CDR1 SEHNR, CDR2 FQNEAQ (reference sequence). CDR3 length: 15 residues. Trimming removed 1 base from V and 4 bases from J; junction bases left unmatched: 4. CDR3 DNA: TGTGCCAGCAGCTTAGGACAGGGAGATTACAATGAGCAGTTCTCC. Translated: CASSLGQGDYNEQFS.

As regards this clonotype: A much more abundant neighbour one base away suggests this may be a read error. The V and J genes are TRBV30 and TRBJ2-1, with D possibly matching TRBD1 (6 bases). Germline assignment: CDR1 GTSNPN and CDR2 SVGIG (reference sequence). This CDR3 has 13 residues. CDR3 DNA sequence: TGTGCCCGGAGAGTGGGGGCGAGCAATGAGCAGTTCTTC. Protein product: CARRVGASNEQFF.

Points on this clonotype: A clone one base away is much larger, so this may be a read error. The chain employs TRBV28 and TRBJ2-7, with D perhaps TRBD2 (5 bases). Germline V gene data show CDR1 as MDHEN and CDR2 as SYDVKM. V was shortened by 6 bases and J by 6 bases, with 18 bases between the two germline ends. The CDR3 covers 14 residues. In DNA, the CDR3 is TGTGCCAGCAGGGCACCAGCGGACTTGGGCGAGCAGTACTTC. It yields the protein CASRAPADLGEQYF.

This clonotype was detected many times. The chain recombines TRBV6-5 with TRBJ1-6, with D unresolved. The CDR3 loop spans 14 amino acids. The germline V and J ends were trimmed by 4 bases and 9 bases, with 13 bases remaining between them. Germline V gene sequence: CDR1 MNHEY, CDR2 SVGAGI. The CDR3 DNA sequence: TGTGCCAGCAGTTCCGGGGAGTTTACTTCACCCCTCCACTTT. It yields the protein CASSSGEFTSPLHF.

This clonotype was recorded many times. V is TRBV28 and J is TRBJ2-3, with TRBD1 matching over 7 bases. Trimming cost V 6 bases and J 4 bases; bases outside gene matches: 7. Germline V gene data show CDR1 as MDHEN and CDR2 as SYDVKM. The CDR3 is 14 residues long. CDR3 DNA sequence: TGTGCCAGCAGAACACTTACAGGGGCAGATACGCAGTATTTT. Residues: CASRTLTGADTQYF. The whole variable domain, remainder taken from reference TRBV28 and TRBJ2-3, is DVKVTQSSRYLVKRTGEKVFLECVQDMDHENMFWYRQDPGLGLRLIYFSYDVKMKEKGDIPEGYSVSREKKERFSLILESASTNQTSMYLCASRTLTGADTQYFGPGTRLTVL.

This clonotype was observed at least ten times. Here the CDR3 reads CASSQLGYEQYF. CDR3 nucleotide sequence: TGTGCCAGCAGTCAGCTAGGATACGAGCAGTACTTC. This chain joins TRBV28 and TRBJ2-7, with D hard to call. Trimming pared 5 bases from V and 4 bases from J, leaving 9 bases between. The CDR3 contains 12 residues. Germline V CDR1 and CDR2: MDHEN, SYDVKM.

This clonotype was detected ten times or more. V gene TRBV12-3 or TRBV12-4 combines with J gene TRBJ2-2; TRBD2 agrees at 10 bases. This CDR3 region has 18 residues. The V segment lost 0 bases and the J segment 6 bases; nucleotides outside the gene matches: 10. The CDR3 is CASSLAPGELAGAGELFF. DNA for the CDR3: TGTGCCAGCAGTTTAGCGCCGGGGGAGCTAGCGGGAGCCGGGGAGCTGTTTTTT.